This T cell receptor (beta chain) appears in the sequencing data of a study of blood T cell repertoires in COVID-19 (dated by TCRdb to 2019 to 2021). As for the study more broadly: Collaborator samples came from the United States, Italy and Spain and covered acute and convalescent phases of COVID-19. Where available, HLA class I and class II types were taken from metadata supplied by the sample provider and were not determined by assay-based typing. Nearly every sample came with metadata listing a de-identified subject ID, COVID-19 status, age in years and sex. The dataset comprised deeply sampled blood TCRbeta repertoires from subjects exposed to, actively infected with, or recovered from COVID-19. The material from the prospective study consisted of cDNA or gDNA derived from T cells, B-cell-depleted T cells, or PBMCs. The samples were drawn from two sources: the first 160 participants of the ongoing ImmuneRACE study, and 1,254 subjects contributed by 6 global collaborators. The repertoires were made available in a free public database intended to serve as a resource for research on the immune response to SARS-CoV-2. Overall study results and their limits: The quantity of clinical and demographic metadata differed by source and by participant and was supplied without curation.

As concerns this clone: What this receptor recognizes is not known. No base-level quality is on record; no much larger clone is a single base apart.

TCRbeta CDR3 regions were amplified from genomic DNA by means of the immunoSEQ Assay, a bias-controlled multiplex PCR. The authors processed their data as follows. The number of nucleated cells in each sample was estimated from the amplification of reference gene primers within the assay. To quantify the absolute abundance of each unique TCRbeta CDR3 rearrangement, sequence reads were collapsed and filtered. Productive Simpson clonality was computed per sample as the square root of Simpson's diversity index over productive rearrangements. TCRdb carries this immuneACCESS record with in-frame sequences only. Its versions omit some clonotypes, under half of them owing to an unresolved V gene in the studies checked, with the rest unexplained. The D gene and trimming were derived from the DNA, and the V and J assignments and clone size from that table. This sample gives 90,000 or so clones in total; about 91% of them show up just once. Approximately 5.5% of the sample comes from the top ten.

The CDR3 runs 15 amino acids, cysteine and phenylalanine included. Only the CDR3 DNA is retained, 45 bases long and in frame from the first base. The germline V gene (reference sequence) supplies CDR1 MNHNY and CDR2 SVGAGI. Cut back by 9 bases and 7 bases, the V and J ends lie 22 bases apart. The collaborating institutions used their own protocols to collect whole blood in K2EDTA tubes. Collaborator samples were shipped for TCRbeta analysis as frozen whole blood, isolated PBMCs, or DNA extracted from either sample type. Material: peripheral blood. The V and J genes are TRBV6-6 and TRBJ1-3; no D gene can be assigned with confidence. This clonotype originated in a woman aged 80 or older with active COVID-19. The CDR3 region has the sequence CASSVAATLENTIYF. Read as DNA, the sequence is TGTGCCAGTTCGGTAGCAGCTACTCTGGAGAACACCATATATTTT.